The 29 T cell receptor beta chains below come from one sample, sequenced in a study of metastatic and nonmetastatic thyroid tumors. Each patient came to thyroid surgery without any prior treatment (of any kind). With MiXCR, TCRdb reprocessed the PCR reads. The sample has about 70,000 clones; less than 20% are singletons. Sample: blood. The receptors originated from a female donor with papillary thyroid cancer or a benign thyroid nodule (not recorded which). Some clones in this sample may be carry-over from other donors' samples.

About this clone itself: This may come from a read error, since a much larger clone is one base off. J is TRBJ2-7 and V is TRBV30; TRBD1 agrees at 9 bases. This CDR3 is built from 10 residues. Germline values: CDR1 GTSNPN, CDR2 SVGIG (reference sequence). V lost 6 bases, J lost 12 bases, and 6 bases stayed unmatched. The CDR3 coding sequence is TGTGCCTGCAGGACAGGGGATGTGTACTTC. This translates into CACRTGDVYF.

This clone was detected ten times or more. The junction does not match germline at one end; this may be a read error. This chain links TRBV10-1 with TRBJ2-1; D is uncertain. The CDR3 runs to 13 residues. CDR1 is WNHNN and CDR2 is SYGVQD in the germline V gene (reference sequence). The CDR3 loop reads CASSDDSHNEQFF. In DNA, the CDR3 is TGCGCCAGCAGTGACGACTCCCACAATGAGCAGTTCTTC.

V is TRBV5-6 and J is TRBJ2-5; 7 positions match TRBD1. J lost 5 bases, V lost 3 bases, and 10 bases had no gene match. This CDR3 contains 15 residues. In germline, CDR1 is SGHDT, CDR2 YYEEEE. Here the CDR3 DNA reads TGTGCCAGCAGCTCAACAGGGGCAGGTTGGGAGACCCAGTACTTC. Protein product: CASSSTGAGWETQYF. The full variable domain, with the rest looked up from reference TRBV5-6 and TRBJ2-5, is DAGVTQSPTHLIKTRGQQVTLRCSPKSGHDTVSWYQQALGQGPQFIFQYYEEEERQRGNFPDRFSGHQFPNYSSELNVNALLLGDSALYLCASSSTGAGWETQYFGPGTRLLVL.

This clone is medium-sized by share. The chain's CDR3 is CASSHPRWGPMNTGELFF. As DNA, the CDR3 is TGCGCCAGCAGCCACCCCCGGTGGGGACCGATGAACACCGGGGAGCTGTTTTTT. The chain links TRBV4-1 to TRBJ2-2, with D possibly called TRBD1 or TRBD2 (5 bases each). V was pared by 3 bases and J by 1 base, with 18 bases between. Germline V gene lookup returns CDR1 MGHRA and CDR2 YSYEKL. This CDR3 contains 18 residues.

This clone has only a few counts. This chain connects TRBV20-1 to TRBJ2-5; tentative D call: TRBD2 (6 bases). Trimming left V 2 bases short and J 4 bases short, with 14 bases between. The germline V gene encodes CDR1 DFQATT and CDR2 SNEGSKA (reference sequence). The CDR3 sequence is 14 residues long. This CDR3 reads CSARSGRPPETQYF. The CDR3 region has the DNA TGCAGTGCTAGAAGCGGGCGGCCCCCAGAGACCCAGTACTTC.

This clone has a count of ten or more. The chain combines TRBV9 with TRBJ2-2, with D possibly being TRBD1 (5 bases). Germline loops: CDR1 SGDLS, CDR2 YYNGEE. V lost 3 bases and J lost 1, with 10 bases in between. This CDR3 region has 15 residues. This CDR3 is CASSERTQNTGELFF. DNA for the CDR3: TGTGCCAGCAGCGAGAGGACACAGAACACCGGGGAGCTGTTTTTT.

The table lists this clone with many counts. This rearrangement joins TRBV3-1 to TRBJ1-3; D might be TRBD1 (5 bases). This CDR3 region has 15 residues. Germline-derived CDR1 and CDR2 are LGHDT and YNNKEL (reference sequence). The V end was cut by 4 bases, the J end by 0 bases, with 10 bases between. The CDR3 is CASSRGTDSGNTIYF. Here the CDR3 DNA reads TGTGCCAGCAGCCGCGGGACGGACTCTGGAAACACCATATATTTT.

The genes are TRBV28 and TRBJ2-1, with TRBD1 identical over 10 bases. There are 16 residues in the CDR3. Germline lookup yields CDR1 MDHEN and CDR2 SYDVKM. The ends lost 5 bases at V and 5 bases at J; junction bases unmatched: 9. In DNA form, the CDR3 reads TGTGCCAGCAGTCCATTGGACAGGGGGGTCGACAATGAGCAGTTCTTC. Residues: CASSPLDRGVDNEQFF.

This clone has ten or more counts. This chain joins TRBV3-1 and TRBJ1-1; the D is unclear. V was trimmed by 4 bases and J by 1 base, leaving 7 bases between them. The CDR3 has 13 amino acids. Germline assignment: CDR1 LGHDT and CDR2 YNNKEL (reference sequence). The DNA of the CDR3 is TGTGCCAGCAGCCGGGGAGGGAACACTGAAGCTTTCTTT. Amino acids: CASSRGGNTEAFF.

With regard to this clone: A read error may explain this, as a much larger clone is one base away. This chain uses TRBV2 with TRBJ1-5, with D possibly being TRBD1 (5 bases). The V gene's germline CDR1 is SNHLY and CDR2 FYNNEI. CDR3 length: 15 residues. The V and J ends lost 6 bases and 1 base respectively, with 13 bases between them. CDR3 sequence reads: CASRNRCGSNQPQHF. DNA for the CDR3: TGTGCCAGCAGGAACAGGTGCGGGAGCAATCAGCCCCAGCATTTT.

This clone was counted at least ten times. The CDR3 DNA sequence: TGTGCCAGCAGCTTAGTCACAGGGGGCCAGTACGAGCAGTACTTC. It is translated as CASSLVTGGQYEQYF. The J gene is TRBJ2-7, the V gene TRBV7-9; TRBD1 matches 9 bases. With 1 base clipped from V and 4 bases from J, the junction kept 5 bases outside the gene matches. The CDR3 is 15 amino acids. CDR1 is SEHNR, CDR2 FQNEAQ, per germline (reference sequence).

The table lists this clone with many counts. The genes are TRBV5-1 and TRBJ2-5, with 7 bases aligning to TRBD1. This CDR3 has 14 amino acids. Trimming removed 4 bases from V and 1 base from J; junction bases left unmatched: 4. Germline lookup yields CDR1 SGHRS and CDR2 YFSETQ. The CDR3 DNA reads as TGCGCCAGCAGCCCAGGGACAGCCCAAGAGACCCAGTACTTC. It codes for CASSPGTAQETQYF.

This clone was picked up many times. The chain combines TRBV19 with TRBJ2-3, with D hard to call. CDR1 and CDR2 from the germline V gene are LNHDA and SQIVND (reference sequence). V dropped 4 bases and J dropped 2 bases, with 13 bases sitting between them. The CDR3 is made up of 15 amino acids. CDR3 amino acids: CASSTQTANTDTQYF. CDR3 in DNA: TGTGCCAGTAGTACGCAGACGGCAAACACAGATACGCAGTATTTT.

This clone was detected a few times. A much bigger clone sits one base away, suggesting this may be a read error. This chain joins TRBV28 and TRBJ2-3, with 8 nucleotides matching TRBD1. The CDR3 sequence is 12 residues long. Germline V CDR1 and CDR2: MDHEN, SYDVKM. CDR3 amino acids: CASGQGTDTHYF. The CDR3 DNA reads TGTGCCAGCGGACAGGGCACAGATACGCACTATTTT.

This clone appeared many times. The chain recombines TRBV5-6 with TRBJ2-2, with 10 bases identical to TRBD1. From germline, CDR1 is SGHDT and CDR2 YYEEEE. This CDR3 is built from 15 residues. The J segment lost 10 bases and the V segment lost 5 bases, leaving 11 bases of the junction unmatched. The CDR3 loop reads CASSGTGDVREELFF. In DNA, the CDR3 is TGTGCCAGCAGTGGGACAGGGGACGTTCGAGAGGAGCTGTTTTTT.

This clone occurred many times. The rearrangement uses TRBV5-4 and TRBJ1-1; D ambiguous. Trimming stripped 1 base from V and 0 bases from J, with 13 bases between. The CDR3 contains 16 residues. Germline CDR1 SGHNT, CDR2 YYREEE (reference sequence). The CDR3 loop reads CASSLREYPLNTEAFF. DNA for the CDR3: TGTGCCAGCAGCTTGCGGGAATACCCTCTGAACACTGAAGCTTTCTTT.

This clone was observed a handful of times. This chain uses TRBV12-1 with TRBJ1-5; the D call in the table, TRBD1, was not verified against the DNA. TRBV12-1 has pseudogene status. The CDR3 loop spans 15 amino acids. DNA for the CDR3: TGTGCCAGCAGCTTTGAAGTGTCGGGAAATCAGCCCCAGCATTTT. Its translation: CASSFEVSGNQPQHF.

This clone was recorded at least ten times. The gene calls are TRBV5-1 and TRBJ1-1, with TRBD1 as a possible D gene (5 bases). The germline V gene encodes CDR1 SGHRS and CDR2 YFSETQ. The CDR3 extends over 15 amino acids. Trimming left V 1 base short and J 3 bases short, with 13 bases between. The chain's CDR3 is CASSLTGYRDTEAFF. The CDR3 nucleotides read TGCGCCAGCAGCTTGACAGGTTATAGGGACACTGAAGCTTTCTTT.

The chain combines TRBV6-1 with TRBJ2-7; 12 bases fit TRBD2. J was trimmed by 4 bases and V by 1 base; bases with no gene match: 2. There are 15 residues in the CDR3. Germline CDR1 and CDR2: MNHNS and SASEGT. For the CDR3, the DNA is TGTGCCAGCAGTGAAGAGACTAGCGGGAGTTACGAGCAGTACTTC. This codes for CASSEETSGSYEQYF.

This clone was detected a few times. The chain combines TRBV12-3 or TRBV12-4 with TRBJ2-1, with 8 bases lining up with TRBD1. This CDR3 spans 14 amino acids. J was trimmed by 9 bases and V by 6 bases; bases with no gene match: 10. CDR3 in amino acids: CASRDRASATEQFF. CDR3 coding DNA: TGTGCCAGCAGGGACAGGGCAAGTGCCACTGAGCAGTTCTTC.

Many counts were recorded for this clone. This sequence joins TRBV29-1 and TRBJ1-2, with 7 bases fitting TRBD1. Per germline, CDR1 SQVTM and CDR2 ANQGSEA. The CDR3 is 13 amino acids. V dropped 1 base and J dropped 4; count of bases not matched to a gene: 3. CDR3 DNA: TGCAGCGTTGAAGTGGGACAGAGCTATGGCTACACCTTC. Its protein is CSVEVGQSYGYTF.

This clone has at least ten counts. The genes are TRBV6-1 and TRBJ2-1, with D perhaps TRBD2 (6 bases). V lost 6 bases and J lost 3, with 18 bases in between. Germline V lookup: CDR1 MNHNS, CDR2 SASEGT. This CDR3 region has 16 residues. CDR3 sequence: CASSLNGGFDYNEQFF. The CDR3 DNA reads TGTGCCAGCAGCCTAAATGGAGGGTTTGACTACAATGAGCAGTTCTTC.

This clone appeared many times. V and J are TRBV10-1 and TRBJ2-7; possibly TRBD1 for D (5 bases). Germline V lookup: CDR1 WNHNN, CDR2 SYGVQD (reference sequence). This CDR3 has 14 amino acids. With 2 bases removed from V and 2 bases from J, the gap between germline ends came to 10 bases. DNA for the CDR3: TGCGCCAGCAGTGAGGGTACAGGCCCCTACGAGCAGTACTTC. Translating gives CASSEGTGPYEQYF.

This clone was seen many times. The chain links TRBV12-3 or TRBV12-4 to TRBJ2-7, with 7 bases lining up with TRBD1. This CDR3 region has 13 residues. V trimming: 6 bases; J trimming: 3 bases; junction bases outside the gene matches: 5. CDR3 coding DNA: TGTGCCAGCAGACCCGGGACAGTCTACGAGCAGTACTTC. This codes for CASRPGTVYEQYF.

This clone was seen at least ten times. The J gene is TRBJ2-3, the V gene TRBV18; D could derive from TRBD1 or TRBD2 (5 bases each). Germline values: CDR1 KGHSH, CDR2 LQKENI. The CDR3 is 13 amino acids. The V end was cut by 10 bases, the J end by 5 bases, with 16 bases between. CDR3 amino acids: CATGKGKGDTQYF. DNA of the CDR3: TGTGCCACCGGGAAGGGGAAAGGAGATACGCAGTATTTT.

The chain is built from TRBV5-4 and TRBJ2-3; 7 bases fit TRBD1. This CDR3 comprises 16 residues. CDR1 and CDR2 from the germline V gene are SGHNT and YYREEE (reference sequence). V lost 3 bases and J lost 3; bases outside the gene matches: 10. In nucleotides, the CDR3 is TGTGCCAGCAGCTCTGCCCGGGACAGTCTTACAGATACGCAGTATTTT. It is translated as CASSSARDSLTDTQYF. The whole variable domain, remainder taken from reference TRBV5-4 and TRBJ2-3, is ETGVTQSPTHLIKTRGQQVTLRCSSQSGHNTVSWYQQALGQGPQFIFQYYREEENGRGNFPPRFSGLQFPNYSSELNVNALELDDSALYLCASSSARDSLTDTQYFGPGTRLTVL.

The chain links TRBV11-2 to TRBJ2-3; no firm D call. Looked up from germline, CDR1 is SGHAT and CDR2 is FQNNGV. There are 15 residues in the CDR3. The V and J ends lost 4 bases and 6 bases respectively, with 17 bases between them. The CDR3 nucleotides are TGTGCCAGCAGCTCCTATCAAATAACGACGGATACGCAGTATTTT. This translates into CASSSYQITTDTQYF. Full variable domain (remainder filled in from reference TRBV11-2 and TRBJ2-3): EAGVAQSPRYKIIEKRQSVAFWCNPISGHATLYWYQQILGQGPKLLIQFQNNGVVDDSQLPKDRFSAERLKGVDSTLKIQPAKLEDSAVYLCASSSYQITTDTQYFGPGTRLTVL.

This clone was found many times. The chain employs TRBV2 and TRBJ2-5, with 9 bases fitting TRBD2. CDR3 length: 14 amino acids. Looked up from germline, CDR1 is SNHLY and CDR2 is FYNNEI. V shed 8 bases and J 5 bases; nucleotides not matched to a gene: 9. This CDR3 reads CASVLRGGGETQYF. The CDR3 region has the DNA TGTGCCAGCGTTCTGCGCGGGGGGGGGGAGACCCAGTACTTC.

V usage is TRBV28 and J usage is TRBJ2-7; 9 bases map to TRBD2. Germline values: CDR1 MDHEN, CDR2 SYDVKM. This CDR3 is built from 15 residues. V lost 4 bases to trimming and J lost 7 bases; unmatched junction nucleotides: 11. Here the CDR3 reads CASSSPSGAHGEQYF. The CDR3 DNA reads TGTGCCAGCAGTTCACCTAGCGGGGCCCACGGGGAGCAGTACTTC.